Presented here are 15 T cell receptor beta chains from one specimen sequenced in a study of T cell clones after liver transplantation. Measured with immunoSEQ multiplex PCR; TCRdb has only the in-frame clones, and not every one. This sample yields around 120,000 clones, of which 90% are seen a single time; approximately 0.84% belongs to the top ten. The sequenced sample was CD4+ T cells from blood, obtained 12 months after liver transplant. The origin of the receptors is a human patient who received a liver transplant. Some T cells may trace back to the graft donor.

V gene TRBV7-2 combines with J gene TRBJ1-5; 7 positions agree with TRBD1. This CDR3 is built from 17 residues. Per the germline V gene, CDR1 is SGHTA and CDR2 is FQGNSA. The ends lost 5 bases at V and 2 bases at J; junction bases unmatched: 12. The DNA for the CDR3 is TGTGCCAGCAGCCCCCCCTTGGCAGGGGGAGGCAATCAGCCCCAGCATTTT. This gives the protein CASSPPLAGGGNQPQHF.

V gene TRBV11-3 combines with J gene TRBJ1-1; 8 bases map to TRBD1. This CDR3 has 13 amino acids. Germline V gene sequence: CDR1 SGHNT, CDR2 YENEEA. Trimming removed 5 bases from V and 1 base from J; junction bases left unmatched: 0. The CDR3 region has the DNA TGTGCCAGCAGCACAGGGGGGAACACTGAAGCTTTCTTT. Protein product: CASSTGGNTEAFF.

This chain uses TRBV7-2 with TRBJ1-1; D not resolved. The germline V gene has CDR1 SGHTA and CDR2 FQGNSA. V dropped 5 bases and J dropped 3 bases, with 13 bases sitting between them. The CDR3 has 14 residues. In nucleotides, the CDR3 is TGTGCCAGCAGCGTAGGAGGCGAGTACACTGAAGCTTTCTTT. As protein: CASSVGGEYTEAFF.

The chain has TRBV7-2 and TRBJ2-7; 12 positions agree with TRBD2. The CDR3 length is 17 residues. From germline, CDR1 is SGHTA and CDR2 FQGNSA. V lost 5 bases, J lost 3 bases, and 11 bases stayed unmatched. The CDR3 sequence: CASSPPSGRAGYYEQYF. The CDR3 nucleotides are TGTGCCAGCAGCCCCCCTAGCGGGAGGGCGGGTTACTACGAGCAGTACTTC.

This sequence joins TRBV5-4 and TRBJ2-3; possibly TRBD2 for D (6 bases). CDR1 and CDR2 (germline): SGHNT, YYREEE (reference sequence). This CDR3 spans 14 amino acids. Trimming stripped 4 bases from V and 6 bases from J, with 15 bases between. This chain's CDR3 is CASSAKAGSDTQYF. CDR3 nucleotides: TGTGCCAGCAGCGCTAAAGCGGGTTCCGATACGCAGTATTTT.

The chain couples TRBV5-1 to TRBJ2-3, with D maybe TRBD1 (6 bases). The CDR3 runs 18 residues. V was cut by 1 base and J by 2 bases, with 20 bases left in between. Per the germline V gene, CDR1 is SGHRS and CDR2 is YFSETQ. CDR3 in amino acids: CASSLRVSKGDSTDTQYF. The CDR3, as DNA: TGCGCCAGCAGCTTGAGGGTTAGTAAGGGGGATTCCACAGATACGCAGTATTTT.

The chain couples TRBV21-1 to TRBJ2-3; the table gives TRBD2 as D, unverified against the DNA. TRBV21-1 is a pseudogene. The CDR3 runs to 16 residues. The CDR3 reads CASSKRTTPSTDTQYF. The CDR3 coding sequence is TGTGCCAGCAGCAAAAGGACTACGCCTAGCACAGATACGCAGTATTTT.

This chain connects TRBV11-3 to TRBJ1-1, with TRBD1 matching over 8 bases. The ends lost 4 bases at V and 1 base at J; junction bases unmatched: 2. This CDR3 is 14 amino acids long. CDR1 is SGHNT and CDR2 is YENEEA in the germline V gene. The CDR3 DNA follows: TGTGCCAGCAGCTGGACAGGGTCGAACACTGAAGCTTTCTTT. This translates into CASSWTGSNTEAFF.

CDR3 amino acids: CASSLALAPGEEFF. The CDR3 DNA sequence: TGTGCCAGCAGCTTAGCCCTAGCACCCGGCGAGGAGTTCTTC. The chain uses TRBV7-9 and TRBJ2-1, with a possible D match to TRBD2 (5 bases). This CDR3 is 14 amino acids long. Trimming removed 0 bases from V and 14 bases from J, with 17 bases in between. Germline V gives CDR1 SEHNR, CDR2 FQNEAQ (reference sequence).

The chain carries TRBV4-3 and TRBJ2-7, with 9 nucleotides matching TRBD1. Germline V gives CDR1 LGHNA, CDR2 YSLEER. Unmatched junction bases numbered 12, after V lost 3 bases and J lost 3 bases. The CDR3 has 17 amino acids. Here the CDR3 reads CASSQGPGQGRNYEQYF. The CDR3 nucleotides read TGCGCCAGCAGCCAGGGACCGGGACAGGGAAGAAACTACGAGCAGTACTTC.

This clone was seen a handful of times. This CDR3 reads CASSSSVGLRRGYTF. DNA for the CDR3: TGTGCCAGCAGTTCCTCAGTCGGGCTCAGACGTGGCTACACCTTC. The V call is TRBV6-5, the J call TRBJ1-2; D gene ambiguous. The CDR3 totals 15 residues. Trimming took off 4 bases at V and 7 bases at J, with 19 bases between the two ends. Looked up from germline, CDR1 is MNHEY and CDR2 is SVGAGI.

The chain uses TRBV4-1 and TRBJ2-1, with TRBD1 matching 8 bases. Trimming at V came to 2 bases and at J to 0 bases, leaving 6 bases not matched to a gene. CDR3 size: 17 residues. From germline, CDR1 is MGHRA and CDR2 YSYEKL. The CDR3 spells CASSQYSTGGSYNEQFF. The CDR3 nucleotides are TGCGCCAGCAGCCAATATTCTACAGGGGGCTCCTACAATGAGCAGTTCTTC.

This clone was found a few times. V gene TRBV5-1 combines with J gene TRBJ2-3, with 10 bases matching TRBD1. CDR1 is SGHRS and CDR2 is YFSETQ in the germline V gene. V was clipped by 0 bases and J by 2 bases; unmatched bases: 9. The CDR3 loop spans 18 amino acids. DNA for the CDR3: TGCGCCAGCAGCTTGGGCGGGACAGGGGTAATGTCCACAGATACGCAGTATTTT. Amino acid sequence: CASSLGGTGVMSTDTQYF.

The chain joins TRBV5-8 to TRBJ2-7; 9 bases align to TRBD2. The CDR3 loop spans 16 amino acids. The germline V gene has CDR1 SGHTS and CDR2 YDEGEE. The J segment lost 1 base and the V segment lost 4 bases, leaving 9 bases of the junction unmatched. Written as DNA, the CDR3 is TGTGCCAGCAGCAGCGCATGGACTAGCGTTTCCTACGAGCAGTACTTC. As protein: CASSSAWTSVSYEQYF.

V is TRBV10-3 and J is TRBJ2-5; D ambiguous. The germline V gene has CDR1 ENHRY and CDR2 SYGVKD. There are 13 residues in the CDR3. Trimming took off 8 bases at V and 2 bases at J, with 12 bases between the two ends. CDR3 protein: CAIGPGSQETQYF. In DNA, the CDR3 is TGTGCCATCGGGCCGGGCTCTCAAGAGACCCAGTACTTC.